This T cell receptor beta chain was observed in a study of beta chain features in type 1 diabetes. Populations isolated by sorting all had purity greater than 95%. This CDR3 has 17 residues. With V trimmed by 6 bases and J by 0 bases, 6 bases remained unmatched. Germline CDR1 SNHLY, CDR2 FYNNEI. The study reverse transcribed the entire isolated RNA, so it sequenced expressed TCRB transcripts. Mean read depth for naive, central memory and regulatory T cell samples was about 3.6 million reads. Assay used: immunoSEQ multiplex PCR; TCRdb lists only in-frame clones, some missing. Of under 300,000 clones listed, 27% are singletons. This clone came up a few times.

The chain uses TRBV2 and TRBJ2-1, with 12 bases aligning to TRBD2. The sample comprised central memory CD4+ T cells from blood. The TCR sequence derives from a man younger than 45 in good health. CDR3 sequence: CASSSQLAGGSYNEQFF. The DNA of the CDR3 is TGTGCCAGCAGCTCTCAACTAGCGGGGGGCTCCTACAATGAGCAGTTCTTC.